Presented here are 5 T cell receptor beta chains from one specimen sequenced in a study of shared clonotypes between healthy human individuals. Profiling relied on immunoSEQ multiplex PCR, and the TCRdb table lists in-frame clones only, not all of them. The repertoire includes about 1.5 million clones, around 97% of them detected once, and about 1% sits in the top ten. Sequenced sample: naive CD4+ T cells sorted from blood. As to subset: CD45RA+ positively selected. The receptors derive from a man younger than 40 in good health.

The rearrangement uses TRBV6-6 and TRBJ1-1, with D perhaps matching TRBD1 (5 bases). The CDR3 loop spans 14 amino acids. Germline loops: CDR1 MNHNY, CDR2 SVGAGI (reference sequence). Trimming left V 6 bases short and J 1 base short, with 12 bases between. CDR3 amino acids: CASSSREENTEAFF. Written as DNA, the CDR3 is TGTGCCAGCAGCAGCAGGGAGGAGAACACTGAAGCTTTCTTT.

The chain is built from TRBV10-3 and TRBJ1-1, with D possibly being TRBD1 (6 bases). The CDR3 loop spans 13 amino acids. Trimming left V 3 bases short and J 7 bases short, with 12 bases between. CDR1 is ENHRY and CDR2 is SYGVKD in the germline V gene. DNA for the CDR3: TGTGCCATCAGTGAACAGGGAGTGGGTGAAGCTTTCTTT. It translates to CAISEQGVGEAFF.

This clone was seen just once. This chain links TRBV7-9 with TRBJ1-1; TRBD1 agrees at 7 bases. The ends lost 1 base at V and 4 bases at J; junction bases unmatched: 9. The CDR3 runs 16 residues. Per germline, CDR1 SEHNR and CDR2 FQNEAQ (reference sequence). CDR3 nucleotide sequence: TGTGCCAGCAGCTTAGATCTCGTTGACAGGGCCACTGAAGCTTTCTTT. This gives the protein CASSLDLVDRATEAFF.

The CDR3 coding sequence is TGTGCCATCATCGACACTCCGAGCTCCTACGAGCAGTACTTC. Amino acid sequence: CAIIDTPSSYEQYF. The rearrangement links TRBV2 to TRBJ2-7, with D unclear. Per the germline V gene, CDR1 is SNHLY and CDR2 is FYNNEI. Trimming stripped 10 bases from V and 0 bases from J, with 16 bases between. The CDR3 runs 14 residues.

A single count supports this clone. The chain uses TRBV7-9 and TRBJ2-3, with D maybe TRBD2 (6 bases). Germline loops: CDR1 SEHNR, CDR2 FQNEAQ (reference sequence). V dropped 2 bases and J dropped 1 base, with 10 bases sitting between them. The CDR3 consists of 15 residues. The CDR3 loop reads CASSLLASGTDTQYF. In nucleotides, the CDR3 is TGTGCCAGCAGCTTACTAGCTAGCGGCACAGATACGCAGTATTTT.